This T cell receptor beta chain stems from a study of beta chain features in type 1 diabetes. Study information: The patients were much like the healthy donors in age, gender and cell yields.

The CDR3 covers 17 residues. The V gene end was trimmed by 1 base and the J gene end by 0 bases; junction bases not matched to a gene: 6. Germline CDR1 and CDR2: LGHNA and YSLEER. A heparinised blood draw that averaged around 0.12 L was obtained once from each donor. What was sequenced were expressed TCRB transcripts, since all of the isolated RNA had been reverse transcribed. Clones were sequenced by immunoSEQ multiplex PCR, and TCRdb holds only the in-frame ones, with some missing. In the table there are 600,000 or so clones, around an eighth of which are singletons. Study findings and constraints: Shorter TCRB CDR3s, moderately but significantly so, marked every one of the four CD4+ subsets in Type 1 diabetes patients. For cells with high TCR expression, cDNA sequencing could yield over-representation.

This clone was seen a handful of times. Its target is not known. The source material was naive CD4+ T cells from blood. The V call is TRBV4-3, the J call TRBJ2-7; 10 bases fit TRBD2. This TCR came from a man aged 18 to 29 with type 1 diabetes. In nucleotides, the CDR3 is TGCGCCAGCAGCCAAGGCCTAGCGGGGGCGACCTCCTACGAGCAGTACTTC. Its translation is CASSQGLAGATSYEQYF.